Following are 21 T cell receptor beta chains from one sample sequenced in a study of long-term antiretroviral therapy in people with HIV (dated by TCRdb to 2022 to 2024). The immunoSEQ hsTCRB v3.0 assay was used at survey level resolution to sequence the TRB variable region. The table was pulled from immuneACCESS by TCRdb, which kept in-frame rearrangements only. Such tables lose some clones; where checked, under half of the loss comes from unresolved V genes, and the rest has no known cause. Counted in this sample were approximately 15,000 clones; about 80% of them appeared once. Together, the top ten hold around 17% of the sample. Sequenced here: unsorted PBMCs, sampled just before starting antiretroviral therapy. The source is a man aged 40-55 years with HIV.

The chain combines TRBV6-1 with TRBJ1-1; no reliable D call. Germline CDR1 and CDR2: MNHNS and SASEGT. The CDR3 runs to 14 residues. Trimming shortened V by 7 bases and J by 1 base, and 13 bases separated the two germline ends. This CDR3 is CASNGRETNTEAFF. In nucleotides, the CDR3 is TGTGCCAGCAACGGGAGGGAGACGAACACTGAAGCTTTCTTT.

Here the CDR3 DNA reads TGTGCCAGCAGCTGGACTAGAAGCGAGCAGTACTTC. Its protein is CASSWTRSEQYF. The chain is built from TRBV5-6 and TRBJ2-7; 7 bases are shared with TRBD2. J was trimmed by 6 bases and V by 3 bases; bases with no gene match: 3. The CDR3 is made up of 12 amino acids. The germline CDR1 and CDR2 sequences are SGHDT and YYEEEE. Full variable domain (outside the CDR3, taken from reference TRBV5-6 and TRBJ2-7): DAGVTQSPTHLIKTRGQQVTLRCSPKSGHDTVSWYQQALGQGPQFIFQYYEEEERQRGNFPDRFSGHQFPNYSSELNVNALLLGDSALYLCASSWTRSEQYFGPGTRLTVT.

The genes are TRBV19 and TRBJ1-2; 9 bases map to TRBD1. This CDR3 contains 13 residues. From germline, CDR1 is LNHDA and CDR2 SQIVND (reference sequence). V was clipped by 7 bases and J by 4 bases; unmatched bases: 4. CDR3 sequence reads: CASTRTGAYGYTF. CDR3 nucleotide sequence: TGTGCCAGTACCCGGACAGGGGCCTATGGCTACACCTTC.

The chain is built from TRBV30 and TRBJ2-7; 14 bases agree with TRBD2. The trim removed 3 bases at V and 3 bases at J, leaving 7 bases unmatched. This CDR3 contains 16 residues. CDR1 and CDR2 (germline): GTSNPN, SVGIG (reference sequence). CDR3 residues: CAWRTGTSGRLYEQYF. The CDR3 DNA is TGTGCCTGGAGGACCGGGACTAGCGGGAGACTCTACGAGCAGTACTTC.

The V call is TRBV9, the J call TRBJ1-2; 7 bases fit TRBD1. This CDR3 contains 16 residues. With 4 bases clipped from V and 0 bases from J, the junction kept 9 bases outside the gene matches. Germline CDR1 is SGDLS and CDR2 is YYNGEE. The CDR3 is CASSPSMGQTNYGYTF. The CDR3 nucleotides read TGTGCCAGCAGCCCTAGCATGGGACAGACTAACTATGGCTACACCTTC.

This clone was seen only once. The chain recombines TRBV4-1 with TRBJ1-1, with TRBD1 as a possible D gene (5 bases). V was trimmed by 1 base and J by 6 bases, leaving 18 bases between them. Germline lookup yields CDR1 MGHRA and CDR2 YSYEKL. The CDR3 contains 16 residues. As DNA, the CDR3 is TGCGCCAGCAGCCAAGGAACAGGTATTTCTAGCGCTGAAGCTTTCTTT. Its translation: CASSQGTGISSAEAFF.

Only a few counts were recorded for this clone. This chain links TRBV7-3 with TRBJ2-1, with 12 bases fitting TRBD2. Germline V CDR1 and CDR2: SGHTA, FQGTGA. With 5 bases clipped from V and 8 bases from J, the junction kept 10 bases outside the gene matches. This CDR3 has 16 amino acids. CDR3 DNA: TGTGCCAGCAGCCCAGAGACTAGCGGGAGTCCGGATGAGCAGTTCTTC. It specifies CASSPETSGSPDEQFF. Combining the CDR3 with reference TRBV7-3 and TRBJ2-1 gives the whole variable domain GAGVSQTPSNKVTEKGKYVELRCDPISGHTALYWYRQSLGQGPEFLIYFQGTGAADDSGLPNDRFFAVRPEGSVSTLKIQRTERGDSAVYLCASSPETSGSPDEQFFGPGTRLTVL.

This chain links TRBV2 with TRBJ2-7; the D gene is possibly TRBD1 (6 bases). In germline, CDR1 is SNHLY, CDR2 FYNNEI. This CDR3 is 16 amino acids long. The V end was cut by 5 bases, the J end by 3 bases, with 20 bases between. The CDR3 reads CASSSGDGLAYYEQYF. DNA of the CDR3: TGTGCCAGCAGTTCAGGGGATGGGCTCGCCTACTACGAGCAGTACTTC.

V gene TRBV13 combines with J gene TRBJ1-2; D gene unclear. Trimming removed 3 bases at V and 2 bases at J, with 10 bases between. The CDR3 length is 14 residues. Germline loops: CDR1 PRHDT, CDR2 FYEKMQ (reference sequence). DNA of the CDR3: TGTGCCAGCAGCTTTAGGACGGGGAACTATGGCTACACCTTC. Translating it yields CASSFRTGNYGYTF.

The sample holds a few counts of this clone. This chain links TRBV5-6 with TRBJ1-1, with a possible D match to TRBD1 (5 bases). Trimming cost V 1 base and J 4 bases, with 5 bases left between them. CDR1 is SGHDT and CDR2 is YYEEEE in the germline V gene. CDR3 length: 12 residues. Here the CDR3 reads CASSLRGTEAFF. CDR3 nucleotide sequence: TGTGCCAGCAGCTTGAGGGGCACTGAAGCTTTCTTT.

The V and J genes are TRBV27 and TRBJ2-1; TRBD2 matches at 10 bases. Germline CDR1 and CDR2: MNHEY and SMNVEV (reference sequence). The CDR3 consists of 18 residues. V lost 4 bases and J lost 0; bases outside the gene matches: 9. CDR3 sequence (DNA): TGTGCCAGCAGTTATCGGACTAGCGGAAGAAGCTCCTACAATGAGCAGTTCTTC. Translated, it gives CASSYRTSGRSSYNEQFF.

V usage is TRBV7-8 and J usage is TRBJ2-3, with TRBD2 as a possible D gene (6 bases). Between the trimmed V and J ends, which lost 3 bases and 5 bases, there was a span of 27 bases. CDR3 size: 19 residues. The germline V gene encodes CDR1 SGHVS and CDR2 FQNEAQ. The CDR3 reads CASSFGVTLGLAPQDTQYF. Here the CDR3 DNA reads TGTGCCAGCAGCTTCGGGGTCACACTGGGGCTAGCGCCTCAAGATACGCAGTATTTT.

This clone was picked up one time. The chain employs TRBV15 and TRBJ1-3, with 9 bases matching TRBD1. Germline V gene lookup returns CDR1 LNHNV and CDR2 YYDKDF (reference sequence). The CDR3 has 14 residues. The trim removed 5 bases at V and 7 bases at J, leaving 6 bases unmatched. In nucleotides, the CDR3 is TGTGCCACCAGCTCCGGGACAGGGTTGAACACCATATATTTT. This encodes CATSSGTGLNTIYF.

The gene calls are TRBV9 and TRBJ2-7; weak D call: TRBD1 (6 bases). The CDR3 runs to 14 residues. Germline loops: CDR1 SGDLS, CDR2 YYNGEE. V lost 0 bases and J 5 bases, leaving 12 bases between the germline ends. The CDR3, as DNA: TGTGCCAGCAGCGTAGCTACAGGGTTCGACGAGCAGTACTTC. It yields the protein CASSVATGFDEQYF. Using reference TRBV9 and TRBJ2-7 for the parts outside the CDR3, the full variable domain is DSGVTQTPKHLITATGQRVTLRCSPRSGDLSVYWYQQSLDQGLQFLIQYYNGEERAKGNILERFSAQQFPDLHSELNLSSLELGDSALYFCASSVATGFDEQYFGPGTRLTVT.

This chain links TRBV5-8 with TRBJ1-2, with 8 bases that match TRBD1. The CDR3 has 13 residues. Germline-derived CDR1 and CDR2 are SGHTS and YDEGEE. V shed 0 bases and J 11 bases; nucleotides not matched to a gene: 6. CDR3 sequence reads: CASSLGDRIPYTF. The CDR3 DNA follows: TGTGCCAGCAGCTTGGGGGACAGGATACCGTACACCTTC.

V is TRBV6-1 and J is TRBJ1-3, with D perhaps matching TRBD1 (5 bases). The CDR3 covers 14 residues. V gave up 5 bases and J gave up 6 bases, with 14 bases separating them. The germline gives CDR1 MNHNS, CDR2 SASEGT. CDR3 sequence (DNA): TGTGCCAGCAGTCCAGGGTACGATGAAAACACCATATATTTT. Translating gives CASSPGYDENTIYF.

This clone was counted only a few times. The chain has TRBV15 and TRBJ1-2; TRBD1 agrees at 9 bases. Germline CDR1 LNHNV, CDR2 YYDKDF (reference sequence). The CDR3 length is 15 residues. The V segment lost 5 bases and the J segment 4 bases; nucleotides outside the gene matches: 8. DNA of the CDR3: TGTGCCACCAGCGGAGGGACAGGGAATACCTATGGCTACACCTTC. Translation gives CATSGGTGNTYGYTF. Looking up the rest from reference TRBV15 and TRBJ1-2 gives the full variable domain: DAMVIQNPRYQVTQFGKPVTLSCSQTLNHNVMYWYQQKSSQAPKLLFHYYDKDFNNEADTPDNFQSRRPNTSFCFLDIRSPGLGDTAMYLCATSGGTGNTYGYTFGSGTRLTVV.

This chain joins TRBV5-3 and TRBJ1-1; D might be TRBD1 (5 bases). TRBV5-3 belongs to the ORF category, with a function that is uncertain. V was clipped by 2 bases and J by 5 bases, with 16 bases between them. There are 15 residues in the CDR3. In nucleotides, the CDR3 is TGTGCCAGAAGCTTAGGCAGGGCAAGACGGACTGAAGCTTTCTTT. Its translation is CARSLGRARRTEAFF.

This chain uses TRBV12-5 with TRBJ2-1, with D possibly being TRBD2 (5 bases). CDR1 LGHNT and CDR2 FRNRAP come from the germline V gene. This CDR3 region has 14 residues. The V end lost 6 bases, the J end lost 8 bases, and 17 bases lay between the germline ends. DNA of the CDR3: TGTGCTAGTGGGCTGGGCGGGCGAGGCGATGAGCAGTTCTTC. This translates into CASGLGGRGDEQFF.

The chain uses TRBV5-1 and TRBJ2-5, with 7 bases fitting TRBD1. The length of the CDR3 is 14 residues. Germline V gene lookup returns CDR1 SGHRS and CDR2 YFSETQ. With V trimmed by 4 bases and J by 1 base, 4 bases remained unmatched. This CDR3 reads CASSPGTAQETQYF. The CDR3 nucleotides read TGCGCCAGCAGCCCTGGGACAGCCCAAGAGACCCAGTACTTC.

The genes are TRBV7-2 and TRBJ1-2; possibly TRBD1 for D (5 bases). The CDR3 is 16 residues long. The V and J ends lost 2 bases and 0 bases respectively, with 13 bases between them. Germline CDR1 and CDR2: SGHTA and FQGNSA. The CDR3 sequence: CASSLLVSGPNYGYTF. CDR3 coding DNA: TGTGCCAGCAGCTTATTAGTCTCAGGGCCTAACTATGGCTACACCTTC.